This T cell receptor (beta chain) emerged from a study of shared clonotypes between healthy human individuals. Positively selected for CCR7, the CD45RO-negative cells used as naive CD8 cells excluded terminally differentiated effector memory CD45RA+ cells. Looked up from germline, CDR1 is MNHEY and CDR2 is SMNVEV (reference sequence). J gave up 1 base and V 1 base, and 3 bases lay outside the gene matches. The CDR3 is 16 amino acids. The method was immunoSEQ multiplex PCR; TCRdb's version includes in-frame clones alone and lacks a portion of them. The sample lists 1.5 million to 2.5 million clones, roughly 94% occurring once.

This TCR was recovered from a man aged 18 to 35 in good health. The chain carries TRBV27 and TRBJ2-2, with 7 nucleotides matching TRBD1. Sequencing was performed on naive CD8+ T cells sorted from blood. CDR3 nucleotide sequence: TGTGCCAGCAGTTTATTGGGGACAGTGAACACCGGGGAGCTGTTTTTT. Translated: CASSLLGTVNTGELFF.